The clone carrying this T cell receptor beta chain was detected a few times. According to the study, genomic DNA was the template for TCR beta VDJ and CDR3 profiling. TCRdb analysed the reads with MiXCR anew, one entry per CDR3 protein. The sample includes tens of thousands of distinct CDR3 sequences, more than 75% of them seen just once. V shed 1 base and J 1 base; nucleotides not matched to a gene: 4. CDR1 SGHRS and CDR2 YFSETQ come from the germline V gene. The CDR3 runs to 16 residues. The sample belongs to a study of CD8+CD57+ T cells in acquired aplastic anemia. Study background: Healthy donors had, on average, around 11 million reads for their CD4+ cells.

The clonotype comes from a human donor in good health, serving as a control. Input material: sorted CD4+, CD8+, or CD8+CD57+ T cells (not recorded which) from PBMCs. The chain has TRBV5-1 and TRBJ2-2; TRBD2 matches at 7 bases. This CDR3 reads CASSLRLAENTGELFF. The CDR3 nucleotides read TGCGCCAGCAGCTTGCGGCTAGCGGAGAACACCGGGGAGCTGTTTTTT. Full variable domain (remainder filled in from reference TRBV5-1 and TRBJ2-2): KAGVTQTPRYLIKTRGQQVTLSCSPISGHRSVSWYQQTPGQGLQFLFEYFSETQRNKGNFPGRFSGRQFSNSRSEMNVSTLELGDSALYLCASSLRLAENTGELFFGEGSRLTVL.